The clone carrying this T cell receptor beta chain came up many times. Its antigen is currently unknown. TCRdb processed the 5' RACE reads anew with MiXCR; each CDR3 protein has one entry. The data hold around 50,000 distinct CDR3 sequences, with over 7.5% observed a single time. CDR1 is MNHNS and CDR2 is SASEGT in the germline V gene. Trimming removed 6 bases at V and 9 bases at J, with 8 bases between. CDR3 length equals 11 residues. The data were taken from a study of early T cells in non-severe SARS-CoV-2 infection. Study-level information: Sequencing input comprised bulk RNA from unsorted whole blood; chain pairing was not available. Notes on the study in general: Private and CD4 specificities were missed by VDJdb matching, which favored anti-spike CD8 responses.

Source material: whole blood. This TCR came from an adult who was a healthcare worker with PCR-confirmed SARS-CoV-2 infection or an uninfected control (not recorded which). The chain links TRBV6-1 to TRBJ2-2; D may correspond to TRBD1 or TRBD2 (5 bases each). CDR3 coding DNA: TGTGCCAGCAGGGGACCCCGGGAGCTGTTTTTT. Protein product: CASRGPRELFF.